The present entry profiles one T cell receptor beta chain with its context. Only in-frame clones appear in the TCRdb table, and some are missing; sequencing was by immunoSEQ multiplex PCR. This sample has 16,000 or so clones, with roughly 86% found just once. This CDR3 has 16 amino acids. The V end lost 2 bases, the J end lost 3 bases, and 14 bases lay between the germline ends. Germline V lookup: CDR1 LGHNA, CDR2 YSLEER. The entry originates in a study of blood T cell repertoires in COVID-19. The origin of this receptor is a human donor in a cohort sampled during active COVID-19. Sample: peripheral blood. The chain links TRBV4-3 to TRBJ1-3; D is possibly TRBD1 (6 bases). CDR3: CASSQSGQRSGNTIYF. CDR3 sequence (DNA): TGCGCCAGCAGCCAATCCGGACAGCGCAGTGGAAACACCATATATTTT.